Included here is one T cell receptor beta chain sequence, with context. CDR3 length: 14 residues. V was trimmed by 0 bases and J by 4 bases, leaving 9 bases between them. Germline V gene lookup returns CDR1 SEHNR and CDR2 FQNEAQ (reference sequence). This sample was included in a study of T cells after somatic rescue of genetic block. Data came from immunoSEQ multiplex PCR; TCRdb stores just in-frame clones and leaves some out. The table records more than 70,000 clones, 90% of them present only once. The J gene is TRBJ1-1, the V gene TRBV7-9, with D possibly TRBD1 on 5 matching bases. This receptor was taken from a woman aged 18-29 years. The sample comprised peripheral blood mononuclear cells (PBMCs). The CDR3 loop is CASSLAGVATEAFF. As DNA, the CDR3 is TGTGCCAGCAGCTTAGCGGGGGTGGCCACTGAAGCTTTCTTT.